This T cell receptor beta chain was obtained from a study of identical twins. Study-wide results and limits: Twin-shared out-of-frame alpha sequences showed excess low generation probability.

This clonotype was seen a few times. As yet, its antigen is unknown. TCRdb used MiXCR to reprocess the 5' RACE reads, holding one entry per CDR3 protein. The sample contains 250,000 or so distinct CDR3 sequences, about 8.9% of which appear only once. The length of the CDR3 is 16 residues. These same data were also listed under a study on yellow fever vaccine responses in identical twins.

The specimen sequenced was CD8+ T cells sorted from blood. The TCR comes from a young woman in good health. This sequence joins TRBV21-1 and TRBJ2-3; the table names TRBD2, a call not compared with the DNA. TRBV21-1 is shown as a pseudogene. CDR3 sequence reads: CASSTGTSPSTDTQYF. The CDR3 DNA reads TGTGCCAGCAGCACGGGGACTAGCCCTAGCACAGATACGCAGTATTTT.